This T cell receptor (beta chain) was sequenced in a study of beta chain features in type 1 diabetes. Study conclusions and caveats: VDJ junctions from patients with type 1 diabetes contained fewer insertions and more deletions. HLA effects on TCRB rearrangement stayed unresolved here.

Populations isolated by sorting all had purity greater than 95%. J lost 6 bases, V lost 2 bases, and 7 bases had no gene match. There are 15 residues in the CDR3. The germline gives CDR1 SGDLS, CDR2 YYNGEE. Every isolated RNA sample was fully reverse transcribed, so sequencing captured expressed TCRB transcripts. Generated by immunoSEQ multiplex PCR, the TCRdb table keeps only in-frame clones and is missing some. Here the sample spans more than 85,000 clones, roughly 40% being singletons. A note on this clone: The target antigen is unknown.

The chain links TRBV9 to TRBJ2-7, with 11 bases fitting TRBD1. Sequences were obtained from stem cell memory CD4+ T cells from blood. The receptor was isolated from a woman aged 18-35 years in good health. DNA for the CDR3: TGTGCCAGCAGCGTCCGATCCGGGACAGGGGGCGAGCAGTACTTC. This codes for CASSVRSGTGGEQYF. The variable domain in full, completed from reference TRBV9 and TRBJ2-7, reads DSGVTQTPKHLITATGQRVTLRCSPRSGDLSVYWYQQSLDQGLQFLIQYYNGEERAKGNILERFSAQQFPDLHSELNLSSLELGDSALYFCASSVRSGTGGEQYFGPGTRLTVT.